This note documents a single T cell receptor (beta chain) sequence. Deep level was the assay's run setting. Each unsorted PBMC replicate got 300 ng genomic DNA, roughly 30,000 genomes. Clones were read by immunoSEQ multiplex PCR, and TCRdb kept only the in-frame ones, dropping some. The table records roughly 480,000 clones, around 79% of them present only once. This CDR3 has 14 residues. Trimming left V 2 bases short and J 2 bases short, with 8 bases between. Germline CDR1 reads MRHNA; CDR2 reads SNTAGT. This sample was included in a study of shared clonotypes between healthy human individuals. The sequenced material came from PBMCs. This TCR was recovered from a woman aged 40 to 50 in good health. Some clones in this sample may be carry-over from other donors' samples. The chain employs TRBV6-4 and TRBJ2-3; D is ambiguous. CDR3 in amino acids: CASSDGSDTDTQYF. DNA for the CDR3: TGTGCCAGCAGTGACGGCAGCGACACAGATACGCAGTATTTT.